This TCR beta chain was recovered during a study of blood T cell repertoires in COVID-19. About the research overall: Donors in the United States, Italy and Spain gave samples during acute or convalescent COVID-19. Nucleic acid was either cDNA or gDNA, and it came from T cells, B-cell-depleted T cells, or PBMCs.

This clone was found a few times. The length of the CDR3 is 15 residues. With 7 bases clipped from V and 5 bases from J, the junction kept 9 bases outside the gene matches. In germline, CDR1 is SGHRS, CDR2 YFSETQ. Profiled with immunoSEQ multiplex PCR; TCRdb holds only in-frame clones, not every one. The table shows roughly 250,000 clones, with just under 85% occurring only once. The V gene is TRBV5-1, the J gene TRBJ2-5; 12 bases map to TRBD2. This TCR derives from a woman at least 80 years old with acute or convalescent COVID-19. The sequenced sample was peripheral blood. CDR3 residues: CASRTSGALSETQYF. For the CDR3, the DNA is TGCGCCAGCCGGACTAGCGGGGCACTTAGTGAGACCCAGTACTTC.